This TCR beta chain was obtained from a study of T cells in Graves' hyperthyroidism and ophthalmopathy. This CDR3 spans 13 amino acids. CDR1 is DFQATT and CDR2 is SNEGSKA in the germline V gene (reference sequence). The V and J ends lost 1 base and 4 bases respectively, with 10 bases between them. Researchers took RNA transcripts and amplified the TCR beta CDR3 regions from them. First-round RT-PCR of the TCR CDR3 relied on the HTBI primer set. TCRdb used MiXCR to reprocess the multiplex PCR reads, holding one entry per CDR3 protein. The sample records roughly 530,000 distinct CDR3 sequences, 17% being singletons. In this sample, this clonotype turned up many times.

The sequenced sample was blood. The sequence was obtained from a woman under 30 with Graves' ophthalmopathy. This chain joins TRBV20-1 and TRBJ1-1; D is possibly TRBD1 (5 bases). The CDR3 DNA follows: TGCAGTGCTAGAGTTGGGGGACGCACTGAAGCTTTCTTT. Translation gives CSARVGGRTEAFF.